The 2 T cell receptor beta chains below all came from one sample that was sequenced in a study of shared clonotypes between healthy human individuals. TCRdb's copy holds only in-frame clones and misses some; the assay was immunoSEQ multiplex PCR. The table shows approximately 1,000,000 clones, with 70% to 80% occurring only once. Sequenced: memory CD4+ T cells from PBMCs. Subset defined: CD45RA-negative fraction. The receptors originated from a man aged 18 to 30 in good health. Some clones in this sample may be carry-over from other donors' samples.

The chain joins TRBV7-2 to TRBJ2-1; tentative D call: TRBD2 (7 bases). V was pared by 5 bases and J by 7 bases, with 21 bases between. The CDR3 consists of 16 residues. Germline V gene lookup returns CDR1 SGHTA and CDR2 FQGNSA. Here the CDR3 DNA reads TGTGCCAGCAGCCCCTATAGGGGGGGAGGGGGAAATGAGCAGTTCTTC. Its protein is CASSPYRGGGGNEQFF.

V usage is TRBV2 and J usage is TRBJ2-1; TRBD2 aligns across 13 bases. The CDR3 contains 15 residues. Germline V gene data show CDR1 as SNHLY and CDR2 as FYNNEI. After removal of 4 bases from V and 12 bases from J, the junction contained 9 bases not matched to a gene. CDR3 DNA sequence: TGTGCCAGCAGTGCGGGACTAGCGGGAATCCGTGGGCAGTTCTTC. Translation: CASSAGLAGIRGQFF.